Following are 29 T cell receptor beta chains from one sample sequenced in a study of cytomegalovirus exposure and HLA in healthy donors. The PCR made use of 60 Vbeta and 13 Jbeta primers. Data came from immunoSEQ multiplex PCR; TCRdb stores just in-frame clones and leaves some out. The data contain roughly 150,000 clones, 65% to 80% of them singletons. The sequenced sample consisted of PBMCs. The receptors stem from a man aged 25-40 years in good health and CMV-seronegative.

This sequence joins TRBV28 and TRBJ2-2; TRBD2 agrees at 12 bases. After removal of 3 bases from V and 5 bases from J, the junction contained 10 bases not matched to a gene. The CDR3 has 18 amino acids. CDR1 and CDR2 (germline): MDHEN, SYDVKM. Here the CDR3 DNA reads TGTGCCAGCAGTTTCGGGCTAGCGGGAGGGCCTTGGACCGGGGAGCTGTTTTTT. Protein: CASSFGLAGGPWTGELFF. Combining the CDR3 with reference TRBV28 and TRBJ2-2 gives the whole variable domain DVKVTQSSRYLVKRTGEKVFLECVQDMDHENMFWYRQDPGLGLRLIYFSYDVKMKEKGDIPEGYSVSREKKERFSLILESASTNQTSMYLCASSFGLAGGPWTGELFFGEGSRLTVL.

The rearrangement joins TRBV19 to TRBJ2-1; 8 bases match TRBD2. CDR1 and CDR2 (germline): LNHDA, SQIVND (reference sequence). This CDR3 comprises 18 residues. V trimming: 5 bases; J trimming: 5 bases; junction bases outside the gene matches: 17. CDR3 in DNA: TGTGCCAGTAGTCAGCGCGGTAGCGGGGCCGCCCTTCACAATGAGCAGTTCTTC. Protein sequence: CASSQRGSGAALHNEQFF. The complete variable domain, with remaining parts taken from reference TRBV19 and TRBJ2-1, reads DGGITQSPKYLFRKEGQNVTLSCEQNLNHDAMYWYRQDPGQGLRLIYYSQIVNDFQKGDIAEGYSVSREKKESFPLTVTSAQKNPTAFYLCASSQRGSGAALHNEQFFGPGTRLTVL.

The V and J genes are TRBV10-3 and TRBJ2-2; D ambiguous. This CDR3 has 16 amino acids. Trimming took 4 bases from V and 3 from J, leaving 15 bases between them. CDR1 and CDR2 (germline): ENHRY, SYGVKD. The CDR3, as DNA: TGTGCCATCAGTGGGCCTCCAGGTCGCCACACCGGGGAGCTGTTTTTT. It yields the protein CAISGPPGRHTGELFF.

The chain links TRBV10-2 to TRBJ2-1, with TRBD2 matching over 10 bases. From germline, CDR1 is WSHSY and CDR2 SAAADI. Trimming removed 7 bases from V and 2 bases from J; junction bases left unmatched: 8. This CDR3 comprises 16 residues. CDR3 nucleotides: TGCGCCAGCACCTTCCGGACTAGCGGCACCTACAATGAGCAGTTCTTC. It specifies CASTFRTSGTYNEQFF.

This chain connects TRBV30 to TRBJ2-5, with TRBD2 as a possible D gene (6 bases). Germline-derived CDR1 and CDR2 are GTSNPN and SVGIG (reference sequence). The V end was cut by 3 bases, the J end by 1 base, with 12 bases between. The CDR3 runs 14 residues. The CDR3 loop reads CAWRRGGSQETQYF. In DNA form, the CDR3 reads TGTGCCTGGAGACGTGGGGGGAGCCAAGAGACCCAGTACTTC.

J is TRBJ1-5 and V is TRBV6-5; TRBD1 might be the D (5 bases). Germline lookup yields CDR1 MNHEY and CDR2 SVGAGI. The V end lost 11 bases, the J end lost 0 bases, and 11 bases lay between the germline ends. This CDR3 is built from 13 residues. The CDR3 DNA is TGTGCCTCAGCGACAGCTAGCAATCAGCCCCAGCATTTT. Translation gives CASATASNQPQHF.

V gene TRBV19 combines with J gene TRBJ1-5, with 9 bases aligning to TRBD1. With 6 bases clipped from V and 7 bases from J, the junction kept 10 bases outside the gene matches. The CDR3 loop spans 15 amino acids. The germline CDR1 and CDR2 sequences are LNHDA and SQIVND (reference sequence). CDR3 DNA: TGTGCCAGTAGGAGGCGGGACAGGGTAGAACAGCCCCAGCATTTT. Translated, it gives CASRRRDRVEQPQHF.

This chain connects TRBV29-1 to TRBJ2-7, with a weak D call TRBD1 (5 bases). Germline CDR1 and CDR2: SQVTM and ANQGSEA. The CDR3 runs 14 residues. Trimming cost V 4 bases and J 1 base, with 14 bases left between them. DNA for the CDR3: TGCAGCGTTGTAGGCAGGGAAGGGTCCTACGAGCAGTACTTC. It encodes CSVVGREGSYEQYF.

The CDR3 loop is CASSVLAGGGNEQFF. The CDR3 DNA reads TGTGCCAGCAGCGTCCTAGCGGGGGGGGGTAATGAGCAGTTCTTC. V and J are TRBV9 and TRBJ2-1, with TRBD2 matching over 12 bases. The CDR3 consists of 15 residues. With 2 bases clipped from V and 7 bases from J, the junction kept 4 bases outside the gene matches. CDR1 and CDR2 (germline): SGDLS, YYNGEE. The full variable domain, in which reference TRBV9 and TRBJ2-1 provide the parts outside the CDR3, is DSGVTQTPKHLITATGQRVTLRCSPRSGDLSVYWYQQSLDQGLQFLIQYYNGEERAKGNILERFSAQQFPDLHSELNLSSLELGDSALYFCASSVLAGGGNEQFFGPGTRLTVL.

The genes are TRBV28 and TRBJ2-3; 12 bases align to TRBD2. The CDR3 sequence is 16 residues long. The V segment lost 5 bases and the J segment 1 base; nucleotides outside the gene matches: 4. Germline V gene sequence: CDR1 MDHEN, CDR2 SYDVKM. As DNA, the CDR3 is TGTGCCAGCAGTGGACTAGCGGGATTCGGCACAGATACGCAGTATTTT. It specifies CASSGLAGFGTDTQYF.

This clone appeared a single time. V is TRBV18 and J is TRBJ2-7; no firm D call. The CDR3 extends over 10 amino acids. The V end lost 5 bases, the J end lost 5 bases, and 4 bases lay between the germline ends. Germline V gene sequence: CDR1 KGHSH, CDR2 LQKENI. CDR3 coding DNA: TGTGCCAGCTCAGGAGACGAGCAGTACTTC. Amino acid sequence: CASSGDEQYF. Complete variable domain (other parts from reference TRBV18 and TRBJ2-7): NAGVMQNPRHLVRRRGQEARLRCSPMKGHSHVYWYRQLPEEGLKFMVYLQKENIIDESGMPKERFSAEFPKEGPSILRIQQVVRGDSAAYFCASSGDEQYFGPGTRLTVT.

This clone was recorded a few times. The chain links TRBV27 to TRBJ2-3; tentative D call: TRBD2 (7 bases). The CDR3 loop spans 16 amino acids. With 6 bases removed from V and 2 bases from J, the gap between germline ends came to 18 bases. Germline V gene lookup returns CDR1 MNHEY and CDR2 SMNVEV (reference sequence). CDR3 coding DNA: TGTGCCAGCAGCACCCCTAGGGGGGGGAACACAGATACGCAGTATTTT. It yields the protein CASSTPRGGNTDTQYF.

The gene calls are TRBV6-8 and TRBJ2-1; 7 bases are a match to TRBD2. CDR1 is MNHGY and CDR2 is SAAAGT in the germline V gene. V shed 6 bases, J shed 5 bases, and the junction held 4 bases outside the gene matches. The CDR3 is 13 residues long. The CDR3 sequence is CASRGGGNNEQFF. The CDR3 coding sequence is TGTGCCAGCAGGGGCGGGGGAAACAATGAGCAGTTCTTC.

This chain links TRBV5-1 with TRBJ1-1; D perhaps matches TRBD1 (6 bases). This CDR3 has 16 residues. V was shortened by 1 base and J by 3 bases, with 16 bases between the two germline ends. In germline, CDR1 is SGHRS, CDR2 YFSETQ. For the CDR3, the DNA is TGCGCCAGCAGCTTGAATCCCCAGGGGCAGGACACTGAAGCTTTCTTT. Its protein is CASSLNPQGQDTEAFF.

The V and J genes are TRBV7-9 and TRBJ1-1; D is unresolved. Germline-derived CDR1 and CDR2 are SEHNR and FQNEAQ (reference sequence). This CDR3 has 12 residues. Trimming shortened V by 2 bases and J by 10 bases, and 11 bases separated the two germline ends. Here the CDR3 reads CASSLFGSAAFF. The CDR3 coding sequence is TGTGCCAGCAGCTTATTCGGGTCGGCAGCTTTCTTT.

This chain uses TRBV28 with TRBJ2-3, with 8 bases fitting TRBD1. V was pared by 4 bases and J by 2 bases, with 8 bases of the junction left unmatched. Germline V lookup: CDR1 MDHEN, CDR2 SYDVKM. CDR3 size: 16 residues. In nucleotides, the CDR3 is TGTGCCAGCAGTTCAACCTGGGACAGGTTCACAGATACGCAGTATTTT. It yields the protein CASSSTWDRFTDTQYF.

This chain connects TRBV7-2 to TRBJ1-2; D may be TRBD1 (6 bases). The CDR3 has 14 amino acids. The V end was cut by 2 bases, the J end by 5 bases, with 12 bases between. CDR1 is SGHTA and CDR2 is FQGNSA in the germline V gene. The chain's CDR3 is CASSLLQGKYGYTF. DNA for the CDR3: TGTGCCAGCAGCTTATTGCAGGGGAAATATGGCTACACCTTC.

This clone was detected a few times. This chain connects TRBV7-9 to TRBJ2-5; possible D gene TRBD2, 6 bases. The DNA end is a closer match to TRBJ2-7, so the J assignment may be wrong. The CDR3 runs 16 residues. Germline values: CDR1 SEHNR, CDR2 FQNEAQ (reference sequence). The CDR3 sequence: CASSPGGVAATYEQYF. The CDR3 DNA is TGTGCCAGCAGCCCCGGCGGGGTAGCGGCCACCTACGAGCAGTACTTC.

This clone was seen only a few times. The chain couples TRBV28 to TRBJ1-5, with D possibly TRBD1 on 6 matching bases. V dropped 5 bases and J dropped 9 bases, with 14 bases sitting between them. The CDR3 consists of 13 residues. Germline CDR1 MDHEN, CDR2 SYDVKM. CDR3 residues: CASSPRGIAPQHF. The CDR3 region has the DNA TGTGCCAGCAGTCCCAGGGGCATCGCGCCCCAGCATTTT. The full variable domain, its missing parts supplied by reference TRBV28 and TRBJ1-5, is DVKVTQSSRYLVKRTGEKVFLECVQDMDHENMFWYRQDPGLGLRLIYFSYDVKMKEKGDIPEGYSVSREKKERFSLILESASTNQTSMYLCASSPRGIAPQHFGDGTRLSIL.

V usage is TRBV5-4 and J usage is TRBJ2-7, with 8 bases identical to TRBD2. The CDR3 extends over 16 amino acids. Germline V gene lookup returns CDR1 SGHNT and CDR2 YYREEE (reference sequence). The junction had 11 bases not matched to a gene; V was cut back by 4 bases and J by 2 bases. The CDR3 is CASSRGGAGGAYEQYF. The CDR3, as DNA: TGTGCCAGCAGCCGTGGGGGGGCGGGAGGAGCCTACGAGCAGTACTTC.

The V and J genes are TRBV29-1 and TRBJ2-3; 8 bases are a match to TRBD2. With V trimmed by 5 bases and J by 3 bases, 4 bases remained unmatched. The CDR3 is 13 residues long. Germline-derived CDR1 and CDR2 are SQVTM and ANQGSEA. The CDR3 reads CSVPREGTDTQYF. In DNA form, the CDR3 reads TGCAGCGTTCCTCGGGAGGGAACAGATACGCAGTATTTT.

This CDR3 is CASSQFQSGSGTDTQYF. The CDR3 coding sequence is TGCGCCAGCAGCCAATTCCAAAGCGGGAGCGGCACAGATACGCAGTATTTT. The gene calls are TRBV4-1 and TRBJ2-3; 8 bases are a match to TRBD2. Germline V CDR1 and CDR2: MGHRA, YSYEKL. This CDR3 is built from 17 residues. The trim removed 2 bases at V and 1 base at J, leaving 8 bases unmatched.

This clone was detected only once. The rearrangement uses TRBV6-6 and TRBJ2-5, with TRBD1 identical over 7 bases. The J call may be mistaken, given a closer DNA end match to TRBJ2-7. The CDR3 has 15 amino acids. In germline, CDR1 is MNHNY, CDR2 SVGAGI (reference sequence). CDR3 in amino acids: CASSGSAGGWYEQYF. CDR3 nucleotides: TGTGCCAGCAGTGGCTCTGCAGGGGGTTGGTACGAGCAGTACTTC.

This chain uses TRBV6-1 with TRBJ2-5; possible D gene TRBD2, 6 bases. CDR1 MNHNS and CDR2 SASEGT come from the germline V gene. Trimming left V 4 bases short and J 6 bases short, with 18 bases between. The CDR3 sequence is 15 residues long. The CDR3 DNA follows: TGTGCCAGCAGTGGGGGGAGCGAGGGAGGCAAGACCCAGTACTTC. It translates to CASSGGSEGGKTQYF.

In nucleotides, the CDR3 is TGTGCCAGCAGCGTCCAGGAGGGGCGAGAGACCCAGTACTTC. It specifies CASSVQEGRETQYF. This chain joins TRBV9 and TRBJ2-5; TRBD2 might be the D (6 bases). Germline V gene sequence: CDR1 SGDLS, CDR2 YYNGEE. This CDR3 is built from 14 residues. V lost 2 bases to trimming and J lost 4 bases, with 12 bases between them.

The chain carries TRBV5-6 and TRBJ1-3; the D is unclear. The CDR3 is 17 amino acids. The V end lost 2 bases, the J end lost 0 bases, and 15 bases lay between the germline ends. Germline V gene sequence: CDR1 SGHDT, CDR2 YYEEEE. Here the CDR3 reads CASSLGGPGNSGNTIYF. The CDR3 DNA sequence: TGTGCCAGCAGCTTAGGTGGGCCGGGAAACTCTGGAAACACCATATATTTT. Using reference TRBV5-6 and TRBJ1-3 for the parts outside the CDR3, the full variable domain is DAGVTQSPTHLIKTRGQQVTLRCSPKSGHDTVSWYQQALGQGPQFIFQYYEEEERQRGNFPDRFSGHQFPNYSSELNVNALLLGDSALYLCASSLGGPGNSGNTIYFGEGSWLTVV.

The chain couples TRBV6-1 to TRBJ2-7; no definite D call. This CDR3 comprises 15 residues. The V end lost 0 bases, the J end lost 7 bases, and 16 bases lay between the germline ends. Germline V gene sequence: CDR1 MNHNS, CDR2 SASEGT. CDR3 nucleotide sequence: TGTGCCAGCAGTGAAGCGCTCAGTTTCGGCGGAGAGCAGTACTTC. This gives the protein CASSEALSFGGEQYF.

This clone was observed once. The chain carries TRBV30 and TRBJ1-4; a possible D gene is TRBD1 (5 bases). The CDR3 is 14 amino acids. The V gene lost 1 base and the J gene lost 5 bases, with 11 bases spanning the gap. The germline gives CDR1 GTSNPN, CDR2 SVGIG (reference sequence). The CDR3 loop reads CAWSGGRANEKLFF. CDR3 in DNA: TGTGCCTGGAGTGGGGGCAGAGCCAATGAAAAACTGTTTTTT. The full variable domain, its missing parts supplied by reference TRBV30 and TRBJ1-4, is SQTIHQWPATLVQPVGSPLSLECTVEGTSNPNLYWYRQAAGRGLQLLFYSVGIGQISSEVPQNLSASRPQDRQFILSSKKLLLSDSGFYLCAWSGGRANEKLFFGSGTQLSVL.

The CDR3, as DNA: TGTGCCAGCAGTGGCCAGGGAGGCCCGGCCAAAAACATTCAGTACTTC. It yields the protein CASSGQGGPAKNIQYF. This chain joins TRBV27 and TRBJ2-4; TRBD2 is a possible D gene (6 bases). The germline CDR1 and CDR2 sequences are MNHEY and SMNVEV (reference sequence). The V and J ends lost 5 bases and 1 base respectively, with 15 bases between them. This CDR3 is built from 16 residues.